A selection of T cell receptor beta chains follows, all from one sample in a study of blood T cell repertoires in COVID-19. Assay: immunoSEQ multiplex PCR; the TCRdb copy retains only in-frame clones and omits some. The sample lists about 230,000 clones, roughly 80% occurring once. Sequencing input: peripheral blood. These receptors all stem from a woman between 50 and 59 years old with acute or convalescent COVID-19. CDR3s include the opening cysteine and the closing phenylalanine or tryptophan. Fields, in order: V gene, CDR3 protein.

TRBV27 CASSFSDRVYEQYF
TRBV7-2 CASSSRGWAGLNQPQHF
TRBV4-3 CASSARQGTGYTF
TRBV7-2 CASSLGLVRALSGANVLTF
TRBV3-1/TRBV3-2 CASSPIGQQYGYTF
TRBV12-3/TRBV12-4 CASSLNRDGTQYF
TRBV24-1 CATSQTGYRGNEQFF
TRBV24-1 CATSDSRSSGANVLTF
TRBV6-1 CASSDGGIYEQYF
TRBV4-1 CASSLSTPTVNTEAFF
TRBV5-4 CASGPQGGGEAFF
TRBV9 CASSAGTSGVELNEQFF
TRBV19 CASSTPAFRTGELFF
TRBV7-9 CASSPRGTGGGYNEQFF
TRBV24-1 CATSERTGVGNTIYF
TRBV18 CASSPSGQGPLRQYF
TRBV21-1 CASSNPGTGGQPQHF
TRBV12-3/TRBV12-4 CASSLASNQPQHF
TRBV6-2/TRBV6-3 CASSLLATSTDTQYF
TRBV27 CASSSSVNTEAFF
TRBV6-1 CASGQGPTEAFF
TRBV28 CASSLRSGLASYEQYF
TRBV3-1/TRBV3-2 CASSSTSGTYNEQFF
TRBV2 CASSVFQEKLFF
TRBV28 CASSHGQGAIGTEAFF
TRBV4-1 CASSQEASGSNEQFF
TRBV5-1 CASSLDNSYNSPLHF
TRBV28 CAISKGTGGRWQPQHF
TRBV5-5 CASSFGVTYNSPLHF
TRBV10-3 CAIRQGAENTEAFF
TRBV6-1 CASSEGQYTGWNTEAFF
TRBV5-4 CASSLEGVDGYTF
TRBV5-1 CASSLGSTGGNEKLFF
TRBV15 CATSIQGFWETQYF
TRBV10-3 CAISESGGQQETQYF
TRBV10-3 CAISDLGQSYGYTF
TRBV9 CASSTSGQASTDTQYF
TRBV7-2 CASSLILPGANTEAFF
TRBV5-1 CASSLVPGQGAGTEAFF
TRBV5-6 CASSLGIAGGSSDTQYF